A selection of T cell receptor beta chains follows, all from one sample in a study of blood T cell repertoires in COVID-19. Measured with immunoSEQ multiplex PCR; TCRdb has only the in-frame clones, and not every one. This table holds roughly 670,000 clones, 90% found once. What was sequenced was peripheral blood. These receptor sequences come from a woman aged 18-30 years with acute or convalescent COVID-19. Each CDR3 is given with its conserved first and last residue. The order of the fields is clone size, V gene, J gene, D gene, CDR3 protein, CDR3 DNA. D genes are given only for firm matches. Expanded clones are given a class, and other clones once, few, many or no size at all.

abundance: -
v_gene: TRBV13
j_gene: TRBJ2-7
d_gene: -
CDR3aa: CASSPNEGGYEQYF
CDR3nt: TGTGCCAGCAGCCCAAATGAGGGGGGGTACGAGCAGTACTTC

abundance: few
v_gene: TRBV6-4
j_gene: TRBJ1-2
d_gene: -
CDR3aa: CASSDSHSGYTF
CDR3nt: TGTGCCAGCAGTGACTCCCATAGTGGCTACACCTTC

abundance: -
v_gene: TRBV3-1/TRBV3-2
j_gene: TRBJ1-2
d_gene: -
CDR3aa: CASSQGRGANYGYTF
CDR3nt: TGTGCCAGCAGCCAAGGGCGGGGAGCCAACTATGGCTACACCTTC

abundance: -
v_gene: TRBV11-2
j_gene: TRBJ2-2
d_gene: -
CDR3aa: CASSLVWLIPRDTGELFF
CDR3nt: TGTGCCAGCAGCTTAGTGTGGTTAATACCTCGGGACACCGGGGAGCTGTTTTTT

abundance: -
v_gene: TRBV9
j_gene: TRBJ1-5
d_gene: -
CDR3aa: CASSVGGNPNQPQHF
CDR3nt: TGTGCCAGCAGCGTAGGAGGAAACCCCAATCAGCCCCAGCATTTT

abundance: -
v_gene: TRBV7-3
j_gene: TRBJ2-6
d_gene: -
CDR3aa: CASSLTAGILSGANVLTF
CDR3nt: TGTGCCAGCAGCTTAACGGCAGGGATCCTCTCTGGGGCCAACGTCCTGACTTTC

abundance: -
v_gene: TRBV5-1
j_gene: TRBJ2-3
d_gene: TRBD1
CDR3aa: CASSRSQGEGDTQYF
CDR3nt: TGCGCCAGCAGCCGATCCCAGGGGGAAGGGGATACGCAGTATTTT

abundance: -
v_gene: TRBV14
j_gene: TRBJ2-3
d_gene: -
CDR3aa: CASSQDPKGGNTQYF
CDR3nt: TGTGCCAGCAGCCAAGATCCGAAGGGGGGGAATACGCAGTATTTT

abundance: -
v_gene: TRBV2
j_gene: TRBJ2-7
d_gene: -
CDR3aa: CASITPRQVYEQYF
CDR3nt: TGTGCCAGCATAACACCTCGACAGGTCTACGAGCAGTACTTC

abundance: -
v_gene: TRBV6-1
j_gene: TRBJ1-6
d_gene: -
CDR3aa: CASSESGGYSPLHF
CDR3nt: TGTGCCAGCAGTGAGTCTGGGGGGTATTCACCCCTCCACTTT

abundance: -
v_gene: TRBV6-1
j_gene: TRBJ2-5
d_gene: -
CDR3aa: CASSEAPGIQETQYF
CDR3nt: TGTGCCAGCAGTGAGGCCCCGGGGATCCAAGAGACCCAGTACTTC

abundance: -
v_gene: TRBV6-5
j_gene: TRBJ2-2
d_gene: -
CDR3aa: CASSYSRQNTGELFF
CDR3nt: TGTGCCAGCAGTTACTCGAGACAAAACACCGGGGAGCTGTTTTTT

abundance: -
v_gene: TRBV5-4
j_gene: TRBJ2-1
d_gene: -
CDR3aa: CASSTRGANEQFF
CDR3nt: TGTGCCAGCAGCACCAGGGGTGCCAATGAGCAGTTCTTC

abundance: -
v_gene: TRBV19
j_gene: TRBJ1-6
d_gene: -
CDR3aa: CASSLPNSPLHF
CDR3nt: TGTGCCAGTAGTCTCCCTAATTCACCCCTCCACTTT

abundance: -
v_gene: TRBV7-9
j_gene: TRBJ2-3
d_gene: -
CDR3aa: CASSSPLQPDTQYF
CDR3nt: TGTGCCAGCAGCTCCCCCCTACAGCCCGATACGCAGTATTTT

abundance: -
v_gene: TRBV20-1
j_gene: TRBJ1-2
d_gene: TRBD1
CDR3aa: CSASTGGDYGYTF
CDR3nt: TGCAGTGCTAGTACAGGGGGGGACTATGGCTACACCTTC

abundance: few
v_gene: TRBV9
j_gene: TRBJ1-4
d_gene: -
CDR3aa: CASSPSPQGGEKLFF
CDR3nt: TGTGCCAGCAGCCCCTCCCCACAGGGTGGGGAAAAACTGTTTTTT